This T cell receptor beta chain is from a study of T-cell reconstitution after alpha-beta-depleted transplantation in children. Using unique molecular identifiers, the investigators prepared the TCRbeta library. TCRdb reanalysed the PCR reads using MiXCR and keeps one entry per CDR3 protein. This sample has 330,000 or so distinct CDR3 sequences; over 9% occur once, and the top ten carry 2.4%. CDR1 is MGHRA, CDR2 YSYEKL, per germline. V was clipped by 3 bases and J by 1 base; unmatched bases: 7. The length of the CDR3 is 16 residues. The chain carries TRBV4-1 and TRBJ2-7; 9 positions agree with TRBD1. Sequencing was performed on PBMCs from the stem cell graft donor, taken from the stem cell graft. The TCR was taken from a human donor who donated a stem cell graft to a child with acute lymphoblastic leukemia. CDR3: CASSHVTGTGSYEQYF. CDR3 bases: TGCGCCAGCAGCCACGTGACCGGGACAGGGTCCTACGAGCAGTACTTC.